This record covers a single T cell receptor beta chain. What it recognizes is unknown. CDR3 length equals 16 residues. Per the germline V gene, CDR1 is MGHRA and CDR2 is YSYEKL. Trimming removed 1 base from V and 7 bases from J; junction bases left unmatched: 5. Arm-PCR of CDR3 regions and iRepertoire HTBI primers were used to build TCR beta libraries. TCRdb reanalysed the multiplex PCR reads using MiXCR and keeps one entry per CDR3 protein. The sample lists 400,000 to 500,000 distinct CDR3 sequences, about 17% occurring once. This entry is derived from a study of regulatory T cells in long-lasting Graves disease. Time point noted: newly diagnosed GD, antithyroid drugs for less than 3 months. Extracted PBMC RNA gave rise to the TCR library. Study outcomes and limitations: When disease was persistent, TRBV28, TRBJ1-2 and TRBJ2-5 were the favored segments.

Separately, the same data were catalogued under a study of T cells in Graves' hyperthyroidism and ophthalmopathy. Turning to that study: A set of HTBI primers served as the primers for a first-round RT-PCR of the TCR CDR3. From stable hyperthyroidism, ophthalmopathy was separated by a 13 V-J model.

This chain joins TRBV4-1 and TRBJ2-2; 11 nucleotides agree with TRBD2. The sequence was collected from a woman under 30 with Graves disease. The input for sequencing was peripheral blood mononuclear cells (PBMCs), taken at new diagnosis, from a patient treated with antithyroid drugs. In DNA, the CDR3 is TGCGCCAGCAGCCAAGTGCGTAGCGGGAGGGACGGGGAGCTGTTTTTT. It encodes CASSQVRSGRDGELFF.